This TCR beta chain was recorded in a study of shared clonotypes between healthy human individuals. The V gene lost 0 bases and the J gene lost 6 bases, with 11 bases spanning the gap. From germline, CDR1 is MNHEY and CDR2 SVGAGI. CDR3 length equals 14 residues. Findings of the study overall: Of the naive CD4 clonotypes, roughly 5.2% were shared across a handful of donors. Memory subsets generally showed smaller estimated richness than naive subsets did.

Subsets obtained from CD4+ cells comprised CD45RA+ naive and CD45RA-negative memory cells. On this clone itself: The target antigen is unknown.

Authors' methods: From ImmunoSEQ came sequences covering only the junction and carrying no quality scores, so filtering differed. Sequencing used immunoSEQ multiplex PCR; TCRdb keeps in-frame clones, though not all of them. V and J calls and clone size are given by that table; D and trimming were obtained from the DNA. The sample has approximately 1,500,000 clones; 95% to 99% are singletons. The specimen was naive CD4+ T cells sorted from blood. Stated subset: CD45RA+ positively selected. The chain combines TRBV6-5 with TRBJ1-2, with D hard to call. The sequence derives from a young man in good health. This CDR3 reads CASSYSKGTHGYTF. The CDR3 coding sequence is TGTGCCAGCAGTTACTCAAAGGGAACCCATGGCTACACCTTC.